This is a list of T cell receptor beta chains from one sample in a study of post-analysis software for immune sequencing data. MiXCR was run by TCRdb on the PCR reads, yielding one entry per CDR3 protein. The sample shows 700,000 to 900,000 distinct CDR3 sequences, around 46% of them seen only once. Sequenced material: blood. These receptors originate from a girl aged 10 to 17 with multiple sclerosis. CDR3s include the opening cysteine and the closing phenylalanine or tryptophan. A D gene is named only where the DNA matches it firmly.

j_gene,v_gene,d_gene,CDR3aa
TRBJ2-3,TRBV27,.,CASSPGTDAQYF
TRBJ2-7,TRBV27,.,CASSLSQSNEQYF
TRBJ1-2,TRBV4-1,.,CASSQEPLRSTYGYTF
TRBJ2-3,TRBV27,.,CTSSLSYEGESSYTQYF
TRBJ2-3,TRBV20-1,TRBD2,CSASGPGGITQYF
TRBJ2-3,TRBV20-1,TRBD2,CSAFTSATQYF
TRBJ1-5,TRBV5-6,.,CASSLGPTMGNQPQHF
TRBJ2-7,TRBV5-1,TRBD1,CASRPPGRDRTYEQYF
TRBJ1-1,TRBV5-1,.,CASSLVSGMTSPEAFF
TRBJ1-2,TRBV28,TRBD1,CASSSPGQAGGYTF
TRBJ2-1,TRBV7-2,TRBD2,CASSLTTSGVNEQFF
TRBJ1-6,TRBV4-1,TRBD1,CASSQERAGGEAPLNSPLHF
TRBJ2-3,TRBV7-8,.,CASSRPGFLAGSTDTQYF
TRBJ1-6,TRBV5-6,.,CASSSGGGRDSPLHF
TRBJ2-3,TRBV29-1,.,CSVVASSPYTDTQYF
TRBJ2-1,TRBV27,TRBD1,CASSLLGQGPYNEQFF
TRBJ2-3,TRBV30,.,CAWTRLADTQYF